This T cell receptor beta chain was identified during a study of cytomegalovirus exposure and HLA in healthy donors. A note on this clone: Its antigen remains unidentified.

Measured with immunoSEQ multiplex PCR; TCRdb has only the in-frame clones, and not every one. Of under 200,000 clones listed, under 90% are singletons. General study points: The tendency of first-cohort TCR clusters to co-occur in the 120 validation repertoires was identified by a subsequent analysis. The authors listed 180 or so TCR beta chains as cytomegalovirus-associated.

The CDR3 sequence is 16 residues long. The V gene's germline CDR1 is MGHRA and CDR2 YSYEKL. V was shortened by 5 bases and J by 0 bases, with 14 bases between the two germline ends. Sequenced sample: PBMCs. J is TRBJ2-1 and V is TRBV4-1; maybe TRBD2 (5 bases). This TCR was recovered from a woman aged 18-35 years in good health and CMV-seropositive. The CDR3 reads CASSFRGLLSYNEQFF. The DNA for the CDR3 is TGCGCCAGCAGCTTCAGAGGGCTCCTCTCCTACAATGAGCAGTTCTTC.